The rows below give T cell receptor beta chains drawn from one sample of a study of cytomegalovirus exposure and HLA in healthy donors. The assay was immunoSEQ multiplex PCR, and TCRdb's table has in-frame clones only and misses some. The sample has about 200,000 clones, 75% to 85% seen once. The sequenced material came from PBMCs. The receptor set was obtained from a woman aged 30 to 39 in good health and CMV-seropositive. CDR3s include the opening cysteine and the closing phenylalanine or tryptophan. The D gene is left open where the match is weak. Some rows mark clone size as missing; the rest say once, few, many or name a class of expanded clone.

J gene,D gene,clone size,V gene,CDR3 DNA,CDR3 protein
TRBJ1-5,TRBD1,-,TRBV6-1,TGTGCCAGCAGTGGGGAGTCAGGGGGCCCCAATCAGCCCCAGCATTTT,CASSGESGGPNQPQHF
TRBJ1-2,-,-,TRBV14,TGTGCCAGCAGCCAACAGTCTAACTATGGCTACACCTTC,CASSQQSNYGYTF
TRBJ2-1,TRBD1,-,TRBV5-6,TGTGCCAGCAGCCCGGGACAGGGGTTGCGTGAGCAGTTCTTC,CASSPGQGLREQFF
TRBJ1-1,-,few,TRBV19,TGTGCCAGTAGTATAGGGAGAGGGACTGAAGCTTTCTTT,CASSIGRGTEAFF
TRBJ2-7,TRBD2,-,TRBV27,TGTGCCAGCAGTTTGACTAGCGGGGACGAGCAGTACTTC,CASSLTSGDEQYF
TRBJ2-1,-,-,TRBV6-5,TGTGCCAGCAGTTCCGGGGGTAATGAGCAGTTCTTC,CASSSGGNEQFF
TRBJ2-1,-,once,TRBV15,TGTGCCACCAGCAGAGATCGGGACAATGAGCAGTTCTTC,CATSRDRDNEQFF
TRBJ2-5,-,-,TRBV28,TGTGCCAGCAGAAACCGGGGGGCGGTGGAGACCCAGTACTTC,CASRNRGAVETQYF
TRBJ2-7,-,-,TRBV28,TGTGCCAGCAGTTTCAAAGGACAAGTTGCCTACGAGCAGTACTTC,CASSFKGQVAYEQYF
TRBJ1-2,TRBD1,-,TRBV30,TGTGCCTGGAGCGCAGGGACAGGCTATGGCTACACCTTC,CAWSAGTGYGYTF
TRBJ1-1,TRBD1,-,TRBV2,TGTGCCAGCCTCACTCCCGGGACAGGTCTCACTGAAGCTTTCTTT,CASLTPGTGLTEAFF
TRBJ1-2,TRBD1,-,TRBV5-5,TGTGCCAGCAACACAGGGGATAGGGACTATGGCTACACCTTC,CASNTGDRDYGYTF
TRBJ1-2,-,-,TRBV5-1,TGCGCCAGCAGCTTGGAAGGAGATGGCTACACCTTC,CASSLEGDGYTF
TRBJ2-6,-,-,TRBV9,TGTGCCAGCAGCGAAGGAGTGGGGGAGGCTGGGGCCAACGTCCTGACTTTC,CASSEGVGEAGANVLTF
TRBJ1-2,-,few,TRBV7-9,TGTGCCAGCAGCTTAGGATCGTTCGGTGGTAAAGATGGCTACACCTTC,CASSLGSFGGKDGYTF
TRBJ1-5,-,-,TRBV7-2,TGTGCCAGCAGCTTATCTTTCGGCAATTCGGGACAGCCCCAGCATTTT,CASSLSFGNSGQPQHF
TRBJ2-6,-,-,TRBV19,TGTGCCAGTAGTACGGTTCCACAGGGAGGGGTTGTCGGTGGGGCCAACGTCCTGACTTTC,CASSTVPQGGVVGGANVLTF
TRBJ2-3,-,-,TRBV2,TGTGCCAGCGGAGTAGCGTCCACAGATACGCAGTATTTT,CASGVASTDTQYF
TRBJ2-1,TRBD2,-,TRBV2,TGTGCCAGCAGTGATACTAGCGGGCTATACAATGAGCAGTTCTTC,CASSDTSGLYNEQFF
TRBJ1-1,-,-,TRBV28,TGTGCCAGCAGTGGGAGGGGGGCCGGTAGAGTTGGAGCTTTCTTT,CASSGRGAGRVGAFF
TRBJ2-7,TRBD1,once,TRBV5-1,TGCGCCAGCAGCTTGGTTCAGGGGGCCTACGAGCAGTACTTC,CASSLVQGAYEQYF
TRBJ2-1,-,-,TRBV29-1,TGCAGCGTTGAGGGGGGATTCCTCTCCTACAATGAGCAGTTCTTC,CSVEGGFLSYNEQFF
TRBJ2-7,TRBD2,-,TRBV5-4,TGTGCCAGCAGCTTGTGGGCTAGCGGGAGGTACGAGCAGTACTTC,CASSLWASGRYEQYF
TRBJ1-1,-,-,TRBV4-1,TGCGCCAGCAGCCAAGGTACATTGTCTTTCTTT,CASSQGTLSFF
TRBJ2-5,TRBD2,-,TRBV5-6,TGTGCCAGCAGCGGTGGACTAGCCCCAAGGGGAGAGACCCAGTACTTC,CASSGGLAPRGETQYF
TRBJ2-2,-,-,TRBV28,TGTGCCAGCAGTTTATTTATCGCGGTGGGAGTGGTTTTTCCCGGGGAGCTGTTTTTT,CASSLFIAVGVVFPGELFF
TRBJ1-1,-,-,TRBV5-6,TGTGCCAGCAGCTTGGCAGGGGACACTGAAGCTTTCTTT,CASSLAGDTEAFF
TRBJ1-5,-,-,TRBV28,TGTGCCAGCAGGTCCTGGACAGATGGCAATCAGCCCCAGCATTTT,CASRSWTDGNQPQHF
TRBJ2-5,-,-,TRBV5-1,TGCGCCAGCAGCTTCACTCCGGGGGTACAAGAGACCCAGTACTTC,CASSFTPGVQETQYF
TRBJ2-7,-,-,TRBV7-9,TGTGCCAGCAGCTTAAACCAGTTTGGCGAGCAGTACTTC,CASSLNQFGEQYF
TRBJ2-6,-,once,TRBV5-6,TGTGCCAGCAGCTTGGCGGCAGGTGGGTTCTCTGGGGCCAACGTCCTGACTTTC,CASSLAAGGFSGANVLTF
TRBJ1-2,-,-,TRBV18,TGTGCCAGCTCACCCCTGGCGGGAGGAAGTCCTGGCTACACCTTC,CASSPLAGGSPGYTF
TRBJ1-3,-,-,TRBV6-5,TGTGCCAGCAGTTATTCTCGAACTTCTGGAAACACCATATATTTT,CASSYSRTSGNTIYF
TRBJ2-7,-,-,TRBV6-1,TGTGCCAGCAGTGTCAACTACGAGCAGTACTTC,CASSVNYEQYF